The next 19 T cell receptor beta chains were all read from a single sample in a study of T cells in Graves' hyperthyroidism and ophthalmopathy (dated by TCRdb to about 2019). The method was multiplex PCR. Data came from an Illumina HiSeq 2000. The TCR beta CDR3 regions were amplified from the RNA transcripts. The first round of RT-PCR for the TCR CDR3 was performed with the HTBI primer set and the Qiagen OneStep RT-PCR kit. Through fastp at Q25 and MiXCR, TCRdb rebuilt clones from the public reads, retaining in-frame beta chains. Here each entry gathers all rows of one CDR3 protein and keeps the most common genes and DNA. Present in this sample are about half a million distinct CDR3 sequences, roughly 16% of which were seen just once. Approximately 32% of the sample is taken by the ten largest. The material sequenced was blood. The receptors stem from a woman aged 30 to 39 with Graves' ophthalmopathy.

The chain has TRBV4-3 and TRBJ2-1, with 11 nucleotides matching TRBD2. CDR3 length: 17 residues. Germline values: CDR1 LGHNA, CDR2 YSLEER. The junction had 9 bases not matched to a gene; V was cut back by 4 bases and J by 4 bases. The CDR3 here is CASSPHPTSGNYNEQFF. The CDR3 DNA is TGCGCCAGCAGCCCTCACCCGACTAGCGGGAATTACAATGAGCAGTTCTTC.

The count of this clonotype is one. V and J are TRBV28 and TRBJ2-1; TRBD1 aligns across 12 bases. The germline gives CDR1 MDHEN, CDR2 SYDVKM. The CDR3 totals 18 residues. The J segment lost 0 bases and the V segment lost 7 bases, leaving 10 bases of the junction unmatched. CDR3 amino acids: CASIGTGGRKISYNEQFF. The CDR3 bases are TGTGCCAGCATCGGGACAGGGGGCCGTAAAATCTCCTACAATGAGCAGTTCTTC.

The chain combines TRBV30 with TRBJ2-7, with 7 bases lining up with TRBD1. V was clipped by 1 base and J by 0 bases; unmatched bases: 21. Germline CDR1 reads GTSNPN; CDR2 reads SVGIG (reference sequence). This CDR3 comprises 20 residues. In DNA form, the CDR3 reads TGTGCCTGGAGTGGGACTCGACCTTGGACAGGCTCGAGGAGCTCCTACGAGCAGTACTTC. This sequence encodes CAWSGTRPWTGSRSSYEQYF.

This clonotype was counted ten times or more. CDR3 protein: CSAGSGLGTPYNEQFF. CDR3 coding DNA: TGCAGTGCTGGTAGCGGCCTTGGGACCCCCTACAATGAGCAGTTCTTC. The rearrangement joins TRBV20-1 to TRBJ2-1; perhaps TRBD2 as D (6 bases). CDR3 length: 16 amino acids. V was clipped by 5 bases and J by 2 bases, with 19 bases between them. Germline-derived CDR1 and CDR2 are DFQATT and SNEGSKA (reference sequence).

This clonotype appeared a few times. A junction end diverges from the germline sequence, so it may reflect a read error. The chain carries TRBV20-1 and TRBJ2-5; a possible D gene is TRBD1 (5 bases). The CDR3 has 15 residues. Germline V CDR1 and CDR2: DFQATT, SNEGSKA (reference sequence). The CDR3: CSAGETKGPQETQYF. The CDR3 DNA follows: TGCAGTGCTGGAGAGACAAAGGGGCCCCAAGAGACCCAGTACTTC.

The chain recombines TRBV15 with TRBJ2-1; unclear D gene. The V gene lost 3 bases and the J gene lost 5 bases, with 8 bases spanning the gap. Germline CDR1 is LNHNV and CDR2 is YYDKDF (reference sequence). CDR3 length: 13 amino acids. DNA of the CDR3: TGTGCCACCAGCAGCCTACTAAACAATGAGCAGTTCTTC. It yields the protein CATSSLLNNEQFF.

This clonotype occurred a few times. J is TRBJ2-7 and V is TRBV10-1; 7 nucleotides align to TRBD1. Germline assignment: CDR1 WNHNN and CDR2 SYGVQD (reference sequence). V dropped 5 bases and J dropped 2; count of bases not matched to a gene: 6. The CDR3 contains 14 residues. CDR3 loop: CASSTGTVTYEQYF. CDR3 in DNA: TGCGCCAGCAGTACCGGGACAGTAACCTACGAGCAGTACTTC.

The chain's CDR3 is CASTRLGLSEQYF. Here the CDR3 DNA reads TGTGCCAGCACACGACTAGGTCTAAGCGAGCAGTACTTC. This rearrangement joins TRBV6-2 or TRBV6-3 to TRBJ2-7; D is perhaps TRBD2 (6 bases). Trimming removed 7 bases from V and 6 bases from J, with 16 bases in between. This CDR3 region has 13 residues. Per germline, CDR1 MNHEY and CDR2 SVGEGT.

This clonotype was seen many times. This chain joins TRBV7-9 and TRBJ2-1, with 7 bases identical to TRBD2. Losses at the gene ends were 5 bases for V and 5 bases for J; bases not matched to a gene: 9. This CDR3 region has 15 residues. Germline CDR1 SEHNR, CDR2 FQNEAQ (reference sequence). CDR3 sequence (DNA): TGTGCCAGCAGCCCACGGACTAGAGTGGACAATGAGCAGTTCTTC. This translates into CASSPRTRVDNEQFF.

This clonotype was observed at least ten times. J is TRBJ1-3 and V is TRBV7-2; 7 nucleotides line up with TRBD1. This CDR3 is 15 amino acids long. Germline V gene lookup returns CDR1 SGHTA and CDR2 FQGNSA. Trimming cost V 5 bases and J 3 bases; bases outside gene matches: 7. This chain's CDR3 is CASSRLTGIGNTIYF. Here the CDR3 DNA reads TGTGCCAGCAGCCGACTGACAGGGATTGGAAACACCATATATTTT.

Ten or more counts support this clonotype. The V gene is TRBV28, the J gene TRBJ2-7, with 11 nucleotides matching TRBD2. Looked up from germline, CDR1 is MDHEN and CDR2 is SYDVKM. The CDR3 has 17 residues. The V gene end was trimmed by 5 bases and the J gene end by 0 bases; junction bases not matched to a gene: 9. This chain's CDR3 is CASSPGLAGLSSYEQYF. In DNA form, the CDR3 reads TGTGCCAGCAGTCCCGGACTAGCGGGCCTGAGCTCCTACGAGCAGTACTTC.

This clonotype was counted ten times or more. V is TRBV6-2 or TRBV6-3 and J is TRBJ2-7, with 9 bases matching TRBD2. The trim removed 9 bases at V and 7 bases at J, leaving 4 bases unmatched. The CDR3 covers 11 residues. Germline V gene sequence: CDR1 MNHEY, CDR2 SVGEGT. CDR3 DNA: TGTGCCAGTGGACTAGCGCAAGAGCAGTACTTC. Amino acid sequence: CASGLAQEQYF.

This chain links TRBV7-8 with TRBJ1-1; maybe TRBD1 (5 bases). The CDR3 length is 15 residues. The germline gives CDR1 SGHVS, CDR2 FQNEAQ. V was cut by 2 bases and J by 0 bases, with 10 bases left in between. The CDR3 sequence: CASSLMQGVNTEAFF. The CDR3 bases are TGTGCCAGCAGCTTAATGCAGGGAGTGAACACTGAAGCTTTCTTT.

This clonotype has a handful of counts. The CDR3 sequence: CASSQVPTGGFSGEQFF. The DNA of the CDR3 is TGCGCCAGCAGCCAAGTACCGACAGGGGGCTTTTCGGGTGAGCAGTTCTTC. The V and J genes are TRBV4-3 and TRBJ2-1; 10 bases map to TRBD1. In germline, CDR1 is LGHNA, CDR2 YSLEER. Trimming took 1 base from V and 9 from J; bases not matched to a gene: 12. The CDR3 runs 17 residues.

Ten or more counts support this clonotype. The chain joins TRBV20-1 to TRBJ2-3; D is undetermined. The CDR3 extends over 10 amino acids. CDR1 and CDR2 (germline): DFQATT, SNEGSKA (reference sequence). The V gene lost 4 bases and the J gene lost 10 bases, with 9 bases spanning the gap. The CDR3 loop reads CSATNESQYF. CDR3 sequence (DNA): TGCAGTGCTACAAACGAGTCGCAGTATTTT.

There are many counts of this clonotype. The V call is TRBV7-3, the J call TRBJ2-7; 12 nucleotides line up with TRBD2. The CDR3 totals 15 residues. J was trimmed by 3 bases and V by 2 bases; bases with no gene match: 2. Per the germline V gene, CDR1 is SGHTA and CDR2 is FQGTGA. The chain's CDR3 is CASSLGLAGFYEQYF. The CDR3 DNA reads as TGTGCCAGCAGCTTAGGACTAGCGGGATTCTACGAGCAGTACTTC.

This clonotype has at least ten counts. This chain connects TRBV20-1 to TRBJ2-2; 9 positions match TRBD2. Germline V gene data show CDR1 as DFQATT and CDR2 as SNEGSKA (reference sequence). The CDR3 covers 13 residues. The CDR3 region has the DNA TGCAGCAATGTAGCGGGAGACACCGGGGAGCTGTTTTTT. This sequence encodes CSNVAGDTGELFF.

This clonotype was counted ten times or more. CDR3 in amino acids: CASTTLGAEYGYTF. The CDR3 region has the DNA TGTGCCAGCACAACATTGGGAGCGGAATATGGCTACACCTTC. This chain joins TRBV28 and TRBJ1-2, with D unresolved. V was pared by 7 bases and J by 5 bases, with 17 bases between. This CDR3 contains 14 residues. Germline lookup yields CDR1 MDHEN and CDR2 SYDVKM.

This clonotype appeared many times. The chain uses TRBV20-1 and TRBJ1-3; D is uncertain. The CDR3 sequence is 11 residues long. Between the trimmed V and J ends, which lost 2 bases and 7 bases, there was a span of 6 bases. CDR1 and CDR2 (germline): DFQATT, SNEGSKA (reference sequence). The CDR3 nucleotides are TGCAGTGCTAGAAATATTAACACCATATATTTT. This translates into CSARNINTIYF.